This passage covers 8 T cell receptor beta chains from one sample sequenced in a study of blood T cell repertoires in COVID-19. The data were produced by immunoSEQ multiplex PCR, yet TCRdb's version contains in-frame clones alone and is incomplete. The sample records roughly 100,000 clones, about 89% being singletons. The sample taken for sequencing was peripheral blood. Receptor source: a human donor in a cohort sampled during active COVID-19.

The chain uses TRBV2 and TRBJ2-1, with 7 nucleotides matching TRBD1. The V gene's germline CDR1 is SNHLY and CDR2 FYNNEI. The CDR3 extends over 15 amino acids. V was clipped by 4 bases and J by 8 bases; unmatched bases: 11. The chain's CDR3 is CASSGVARGGYEQFF. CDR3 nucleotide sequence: TGTGCCAGCAGTGGCGTGGCTAGAGGGGGCTATGAGCAGTTCTTC.

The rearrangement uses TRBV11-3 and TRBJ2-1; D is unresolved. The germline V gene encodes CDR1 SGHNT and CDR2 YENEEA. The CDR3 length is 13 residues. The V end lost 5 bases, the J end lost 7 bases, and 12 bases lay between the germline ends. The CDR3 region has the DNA TGTGCCAGCAGCCTGCGAGCGAGGAATGAGCAGTTCTTC. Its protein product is CASSLRARNEQFF. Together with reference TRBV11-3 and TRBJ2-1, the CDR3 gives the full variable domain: EAGVVQSPRYKIIEKKQPVAFWCNPISGHNTLYWYLQNLGQGPELLIRYENEEAVDDSQLPKDRFSAERLKGVDSTLKIQPAELGDSAVYLCASSLRARNEQFFGPGTRLTVL.

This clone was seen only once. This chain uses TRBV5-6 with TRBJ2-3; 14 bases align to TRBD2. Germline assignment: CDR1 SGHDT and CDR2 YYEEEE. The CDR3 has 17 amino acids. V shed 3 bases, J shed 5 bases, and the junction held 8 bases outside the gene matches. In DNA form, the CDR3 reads TGTGCCAGCAGCTCCCTGACTAGCGGGAGGGCTGGAGATACGCAGTATTTT. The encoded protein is CASSSLTSGRAGDTQYF. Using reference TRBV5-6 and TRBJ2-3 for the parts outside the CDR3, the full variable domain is DAGVTQSPTHLIKTRGQQVTLRCSPKSGHDTVSWYQQALGQGPQFIFQYYEEEERQRGNFPDRFSGHQFPNYSSELNVNALLLGDSALYLCASSSLTSGRAGDTQYFGPGTRLTVL.

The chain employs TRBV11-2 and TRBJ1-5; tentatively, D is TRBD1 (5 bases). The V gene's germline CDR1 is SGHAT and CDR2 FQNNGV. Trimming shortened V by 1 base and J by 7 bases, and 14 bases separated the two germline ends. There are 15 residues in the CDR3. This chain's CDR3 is CASSLGGGSGQPQHF. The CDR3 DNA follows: TGTGCCAGCAGCTTAGGGGGGGGATCTGGCCAGCCCCAGCATTTT. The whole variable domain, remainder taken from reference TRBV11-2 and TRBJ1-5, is EAGVAQSPRYKIIEKRQSVAFWCNPISGHATLYWYQQILGQGPKLLIQFQNNGVVDDSQLPKDRFSAERLKGVDSTLKIQPAKLEDSAVYLCASSLGGGSGQPQHFGDGTRLSIL.

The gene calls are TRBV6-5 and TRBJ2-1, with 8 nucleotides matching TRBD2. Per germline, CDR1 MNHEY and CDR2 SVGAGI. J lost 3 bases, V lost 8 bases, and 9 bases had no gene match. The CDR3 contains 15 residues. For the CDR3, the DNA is TGTGCCAGCCACCCACGGGGGGGGTTCTACAATGAGCAGTTCTTC. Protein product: CASHPRGGFYNEQFF.

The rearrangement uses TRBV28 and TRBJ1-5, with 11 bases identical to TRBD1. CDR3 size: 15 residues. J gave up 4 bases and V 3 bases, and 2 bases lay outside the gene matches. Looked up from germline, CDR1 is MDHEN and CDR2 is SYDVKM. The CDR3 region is CASSLGDRGNQPQHF. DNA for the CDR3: TGTGCCAGCAGTTTGGGGGACAGGGGGAATCAGCCCCAGCATTTT.

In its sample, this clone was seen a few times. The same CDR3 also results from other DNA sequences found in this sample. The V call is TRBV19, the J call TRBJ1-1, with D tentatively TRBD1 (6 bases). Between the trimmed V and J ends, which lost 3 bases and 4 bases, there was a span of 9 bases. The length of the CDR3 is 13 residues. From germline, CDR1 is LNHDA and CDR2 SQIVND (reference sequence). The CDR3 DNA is TGTGCCAGTAGTATGAGGGGGGGCACTGAAGCTTTCTTT. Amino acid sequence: CASSMRGGTEAFF.

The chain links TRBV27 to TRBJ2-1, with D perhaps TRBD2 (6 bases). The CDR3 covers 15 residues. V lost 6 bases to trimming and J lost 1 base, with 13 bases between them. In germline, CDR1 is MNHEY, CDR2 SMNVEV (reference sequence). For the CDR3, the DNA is TGTGCCAGCAGCCAAGGCCGGGGGTCCTACAATGAGCAGTTCTTC. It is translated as CASSQGRGSYNEQFF.